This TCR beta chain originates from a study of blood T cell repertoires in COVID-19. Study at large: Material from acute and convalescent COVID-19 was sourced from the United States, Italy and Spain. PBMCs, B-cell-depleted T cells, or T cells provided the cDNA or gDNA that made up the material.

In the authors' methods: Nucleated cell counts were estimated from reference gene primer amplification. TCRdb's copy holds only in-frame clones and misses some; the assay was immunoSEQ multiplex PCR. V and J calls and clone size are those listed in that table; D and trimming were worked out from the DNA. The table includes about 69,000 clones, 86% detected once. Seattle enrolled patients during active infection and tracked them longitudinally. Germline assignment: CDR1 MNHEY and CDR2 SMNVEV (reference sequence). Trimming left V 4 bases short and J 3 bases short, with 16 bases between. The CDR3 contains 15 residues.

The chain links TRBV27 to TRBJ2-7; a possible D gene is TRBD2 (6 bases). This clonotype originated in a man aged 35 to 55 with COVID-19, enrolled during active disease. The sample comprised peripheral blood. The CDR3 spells CASSSGTSRYYEQYF. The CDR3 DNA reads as TGTGCCAGCAGTTCCGGGACTTCACGTTACTACGAGCAGTACTTC.